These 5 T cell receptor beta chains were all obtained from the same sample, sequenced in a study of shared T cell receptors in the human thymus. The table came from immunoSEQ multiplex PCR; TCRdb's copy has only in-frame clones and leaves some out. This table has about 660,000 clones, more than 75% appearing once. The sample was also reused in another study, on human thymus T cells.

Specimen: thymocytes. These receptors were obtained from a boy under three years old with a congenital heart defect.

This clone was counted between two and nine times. In DNA form, the CDR3 reads TGTGCCAGCAGCCCCGGCGGCCTCGAAGCTTTCTTT. It encodes CASSPGGLEAFF. V usage is TRBV6-5 and J usage is TRBJ1-1; D gene unclear. The CDR3 runs 12 residues. V lost 6 bases to trimming and J lost 8 bases, with 13 bases between them. Germline V gene sequence: CDR1 MNHEY, CDR2 SVGAGI.

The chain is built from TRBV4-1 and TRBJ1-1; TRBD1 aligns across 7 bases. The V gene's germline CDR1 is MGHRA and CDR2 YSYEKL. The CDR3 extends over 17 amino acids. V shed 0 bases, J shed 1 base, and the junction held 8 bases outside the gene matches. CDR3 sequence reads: CASSQENPGGKNTEAFF. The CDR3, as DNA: TGCGCCAGCAGCCAAGAAAACCCAGGGGGTAAGAACACTGAAGCTTTCTTT.

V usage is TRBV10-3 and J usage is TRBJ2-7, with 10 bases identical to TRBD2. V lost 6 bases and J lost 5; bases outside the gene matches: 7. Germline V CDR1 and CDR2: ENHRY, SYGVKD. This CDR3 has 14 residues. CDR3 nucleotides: TGTGCCATCAGGAGCGGGAGGGCCCATGACGAGCAGTACTTC. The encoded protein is CAIRSGRAHDEQYF.

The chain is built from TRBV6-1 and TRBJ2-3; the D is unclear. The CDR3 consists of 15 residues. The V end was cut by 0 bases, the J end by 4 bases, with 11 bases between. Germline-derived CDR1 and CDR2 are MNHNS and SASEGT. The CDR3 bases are TGTGCCAGCAGTGAAGCTCCCCACAGCCCAGATACGCAGTATTTT. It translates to CASSEAPHSPDTQYF.

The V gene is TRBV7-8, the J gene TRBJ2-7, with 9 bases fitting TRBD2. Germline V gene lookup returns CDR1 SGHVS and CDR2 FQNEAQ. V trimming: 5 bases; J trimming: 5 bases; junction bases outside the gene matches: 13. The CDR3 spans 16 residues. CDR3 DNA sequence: TGTGCCAGCAGCCGAAGCCAGGTAGCGGGAGAAGACGAGCAGTACTTC. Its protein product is CASSRSQVAGEDEQYF.